What follows are 8 T cell receptor beta chains derived from one specimen sequenced in a study of T cell changes during pregnancy in multiple sclerosis. Profiled with immunoSEQ multiplex PCR; TCRdb holds only in-frame clones, not every one. The sample records some 45,000 clones, around 90% being singletons. Source: CD4+ T cells from peripheral blood mononuclear cells, taken after pregnancy. These receptor sequences come from a female donor in good health, enrolled as a control in a pregnancy study.

This chain links TRBV25-1 with TRBJ1-3; D is ambiguous. The germline V gene has CDR1 MGHDK and CDR2 SYGVNS. Trimming left V 1 base short and J 7 bases short, with 11 bases between. This CDR3 has 14 amino acids. Here the CDR3 reads CASSEFTDRNTIYF. As DNA, the CDR3 is TGTGCCAGCAGTGAATTTACCGATCGGAACACCATATATTTT.

The CDR3 spells CASSQNRGGNTGELFF. The CDR3 DNA follows: TGTGCCAGCAGCCAAAACAGGGGGGGGAACACCGGGGAGCTGTTTTTT. The chain is built from TRBV4-2 and TRBJ2-2; D may be TRBD1 (8 bases). CDR3 length: 16 residues. Germline V gene sequence: CDR1 LGHNA, CDR2 YNFKEQ. Between the trimmed V and J ends, which lost 2 bases and 1 base, there was a span of 11 bases.

The chain employs TRBV6-4 and TRBJ2-3, with 11 bases matching TRBD1. The V gene's germline CDR1 is MRHNA and CDR2 SNTAGT. Losses at the gene ends were 2 bases for V and 2 bases for J; bases not matched to a gene: 15. This CDR3 is 20 amino acids long. This CDR3 is CASSDPSVPGQGVDTDTQYF. Written as DNA, the CDR3 is TGTGCCAGCAGTGACCCATCGGTCCCGGGACAGGGGGTGGACACAGATACGCAGTATTTT.

The chain combines TRBV15 with TRBJ2-3, with D tentatively TRBD1 (6 bases). The CDR3 is made up of 15 amino acids. Trimming took 4 bases from V and 2 from J, leaving 13 bases between them. Looked up from germline, CDR1 is LNHNV and CDR2 is YYDKDF (reference sequence). The CDR3 nucleotides read TGTGCCACCAGCACAGGGGACACACACACAGATACGCAGTATTTT. The encoded protein is CATSTGDTHTDTQYF.

This chain joins TRBV5-1 and TRBJ1-6; D might be TRBD1 (5 bases). The CDR3 is 15 residues long. The V gene's germline CDR1 is SGHRS and CDR2 YFSETQ. Trimming removed 1 base from V and 9 bases from J, with 14 bases in between. This chain's CDR3 is CASSLKEGKSSPLHF. Here the CDR3 DNA reads TGCGCCAGCAGCTTGAAGGAGGGGAAGAGTTCACCCCTCCACTTT. Looking up the rest from reference TRBV5-1 and TRBJ1-6 gives the full variable domain: KAGVTQTPRYLIKTRGQQVTLSCSPISGHRSVSWYQQTPGQGLQFLFEYFSETQRNKGNFPGRFSGRQFSNSRSEMNVSTLELGDSALYLCASSLKEGKSSPLHFGNGTRLTVT.

This clone occurred once. The genes are TRBV5-1 and TRBJ2-7; 10 positions agree with TRBD2. Trimming at V came to 2 bases and at J to 3 bases, leaving 5 bases not matched to a gene. Germline CDR1 is SGHRS and CDR2 is YFSETQ. CDR3 length equals 15 residues. In nucleotides, the CDR3 is TGCGCCAGCAGCTTTGGACTAGCGGATGACTACGAGCAGTACTTC. Translated: CASSFGLADDYEQYF.

The rearrangement joins TRBV5-1 to TRBJ1-4; 11 bases match TRBD1. There are 14 residues in the CDR3. With 4 bases clipped from V and 8 bases from J, the junction kept 4 bases outside the gene matches. The germline gives CDR1 SGHRS, CDR2 YFSETQ. The CDR3 DNA reads TGCGCCAGCAGCCCCCGGGACAGGGGGGAAAAACTGTTTTTT. Translation gives CASSPRDRGEKLFF. The full variable domain, rest sourced from reference TRBV5-1 and TRBJ1-4, is KAGVTQTPRYLIKTRGQQVTLSCSPISGHRSVSWYQQTPGQGLQFLFEYFSETQRNKGNFPGRFSGRQFSNSRSEMNVSTLELGDSALYLCASSPRDRGEKLFFGSGTQLSVL.

The chain has TRBV19 and TRBJ2-3, with 7 bases that match TRBD2. V shed 7 bases, J shed 4 bases, and the junction held 14 bases outside the gene matches. The germline V gene encodes CDR1 LNHDA and CDR2 SQIVND (reference sequence). The CDR3 is 16 residues long. The CDR3 region is CASKPIAAGVADTQYF. The DNA for the CDR3 is TGTGCCAGTAAACCCATTGCGGCGGGAGTTGCAGATACGCAGTATTTT.